Sequencing of this T cell receptor beta chain was carried out in a study of T cell changes during pregnancy in multiple sclerosis. Assay: immunoSEQ multiplex PCR; the TCRdb copy retains only in-frame clones and omits some. Of tens of thousands of clones in the sample, roughly 91% were seen once. CDR1 and CDR2 (germline): SGDLS, YYNGEE. With 0 bases clipped from V and 2 bases from J, the junction kept 11 bases outside the gene matches. The CDR3 loop spans 18 amino acids. This clone showed up just once. The chain carries TRBV9 and TRBJ2-1; 7 nucleotides match TRBD2. This TCR was sampled from a female donor with multiple sclerosis, enrolled in a pregnancy study. This sample comprised peripheral blood, obtained before pregnancy. The CDR3 DNA is TGTGCCAGCAGCGTAGAGGCTACCGGCGGGGGTACCTACAATGAGCAGTTCTTC. Protein sequence: CASSVEATGGGTYNEQFF.